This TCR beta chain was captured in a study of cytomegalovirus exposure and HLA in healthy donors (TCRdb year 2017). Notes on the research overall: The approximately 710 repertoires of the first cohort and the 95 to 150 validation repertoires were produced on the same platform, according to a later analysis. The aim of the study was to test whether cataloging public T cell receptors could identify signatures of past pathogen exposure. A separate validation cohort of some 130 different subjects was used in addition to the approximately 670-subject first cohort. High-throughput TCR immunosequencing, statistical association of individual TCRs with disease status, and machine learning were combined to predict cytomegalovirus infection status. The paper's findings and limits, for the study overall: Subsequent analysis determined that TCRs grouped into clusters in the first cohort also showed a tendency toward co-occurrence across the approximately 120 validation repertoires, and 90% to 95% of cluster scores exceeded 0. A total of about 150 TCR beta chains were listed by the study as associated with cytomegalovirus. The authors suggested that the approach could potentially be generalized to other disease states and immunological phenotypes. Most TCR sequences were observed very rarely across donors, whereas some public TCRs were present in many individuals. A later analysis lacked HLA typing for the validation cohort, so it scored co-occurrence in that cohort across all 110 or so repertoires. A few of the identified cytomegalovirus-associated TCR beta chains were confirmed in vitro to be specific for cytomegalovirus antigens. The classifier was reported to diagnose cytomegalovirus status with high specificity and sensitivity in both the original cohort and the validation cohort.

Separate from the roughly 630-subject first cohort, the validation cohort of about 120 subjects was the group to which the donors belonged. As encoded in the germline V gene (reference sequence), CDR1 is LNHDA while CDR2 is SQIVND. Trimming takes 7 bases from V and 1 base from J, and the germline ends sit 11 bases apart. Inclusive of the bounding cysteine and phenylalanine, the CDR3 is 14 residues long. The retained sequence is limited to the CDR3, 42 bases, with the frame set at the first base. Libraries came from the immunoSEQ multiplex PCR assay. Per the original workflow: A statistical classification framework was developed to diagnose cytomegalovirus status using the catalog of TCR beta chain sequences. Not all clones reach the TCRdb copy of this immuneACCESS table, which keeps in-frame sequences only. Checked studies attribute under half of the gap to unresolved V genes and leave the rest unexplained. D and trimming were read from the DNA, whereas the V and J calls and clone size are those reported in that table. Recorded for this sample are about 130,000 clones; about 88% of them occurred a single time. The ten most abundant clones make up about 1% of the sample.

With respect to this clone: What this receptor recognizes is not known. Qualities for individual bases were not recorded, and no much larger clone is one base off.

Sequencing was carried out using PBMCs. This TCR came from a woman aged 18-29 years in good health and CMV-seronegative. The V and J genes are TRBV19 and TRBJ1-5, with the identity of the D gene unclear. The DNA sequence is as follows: TGTGCCAGTAAGTGGAGGGAAAGCAATCAGCCCCAGCATTTT. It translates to CASKWRESNQPQHF.